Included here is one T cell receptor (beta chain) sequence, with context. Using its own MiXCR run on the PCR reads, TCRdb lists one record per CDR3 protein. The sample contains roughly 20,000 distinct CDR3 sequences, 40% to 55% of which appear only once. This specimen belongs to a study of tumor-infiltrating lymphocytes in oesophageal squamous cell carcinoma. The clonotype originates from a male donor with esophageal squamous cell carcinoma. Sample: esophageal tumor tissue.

This CDR3 reads CASSGQGTDTQYF. The CDR3, as DNA: TGTGCCAGCAGCGGACAGGGTACAGATACGCAGTATTTT. The V gene is TRBV7-6, the J gene TRBJ2-3, with 8 bases lining up with TRBD1. The V segment lost 5 bases and the J segment 3 bases; nucleotides outside the gene matches: 1. Germline CDR1 reads SGHVS; CDR2 reads FNYEAQ. The length of the CDR3 is 13 residues.